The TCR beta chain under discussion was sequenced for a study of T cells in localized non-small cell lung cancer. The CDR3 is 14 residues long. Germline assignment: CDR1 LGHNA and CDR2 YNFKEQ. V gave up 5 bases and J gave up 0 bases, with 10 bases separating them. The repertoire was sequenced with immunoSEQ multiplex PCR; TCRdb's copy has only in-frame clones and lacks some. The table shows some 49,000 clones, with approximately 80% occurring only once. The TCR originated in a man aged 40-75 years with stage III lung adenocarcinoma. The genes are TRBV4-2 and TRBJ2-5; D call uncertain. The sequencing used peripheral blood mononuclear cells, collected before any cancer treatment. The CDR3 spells CASSFDGNQETQYF. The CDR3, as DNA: TGTGCCAGCAGCTTTGACGGAAACCAAGAGACCCAGTACTTC.